A selection of T cell receptor beta chains follows, all from one sample in a study of shared clonotypes between healthy human individuals. TCRdb's copy holds only in-frame clones and misses some; the assay was immunoSEQ multiplex PCR. The sample lists millions of clones, 80% to 95% occurring once. Sample: naive CD4+ T cells from PBMCs. The receptors shown here come from a man aged 18 to 30 in good health. Some clones in this sample may be carry-over from other donors' samples. Each CDR3 is given with its conserved first and last residue. A D gene is named only where the DNA matches it firmly. The listing skips clone size in some rows; elsewhere it reads once, few, many or a size class.

clone size: .
J gene: TRBJ1-1
D gene: .
V gene: TRBV7-3
CDR3 length: 13
CDR3 protein: CASSLDRSTEAFF
CDR3 DNA: TGTGCCAGCAGCTTAGATAGGAGCACTGAAGCTTTCTTT

clone size: .
J gene: TRBJ1-5
D gene: .
V gene: TRBV6-1
CDR3 length: 15
CDR3 protein: CASRELVGIYQPQHF
CDR3 DNA: TGTGCCAGCAGGGAGCTGGTGGGCATATATCAGCCCCAGCATTTT

clone size: .
J gene: TRBJ2-6
D gene: .
V gene: TRBV7-9
CDR3 length: 14
CDR3 protein: CASSSWLGANVLTF
CDR3 DNA: TGTGCCAGCAGCTCCTGGTTGGGGGCCAACGTCCTGACTTTC

clone size: .
J gene: TRBJ2-3
D gene: TRBD2
V gene: TRBV10-1
CDR3 length: 21
CDR3 protein: CASSESGLAGGLSGFTDTQYF
CDR3 DNA: TGCGCCAGCAGTGAGTCCGGACTAGCGGGAGGGCTCAGCGGGTTCACAGATACGCAGTATTTT

clone size: .
J gene: TRBJ1-1
D gene: .
V gene: TRBV5-5
CDR3 length: 13
CDR3 protein: CASSWDGNTEAFF
CDR3 DNA: TGTGCCAGCAGCTGGGACGGGAACACTGAAGCTTTCTTT

clone size: .
J gene: TRBJ2-5
D gene: .
V gene: TRBV7-3
CDR3 length: 13
CDR3 protein: CASSLWDGETQYF
CDR3 DNA: TGTGCCAGCAGCTTATGGGATGGCGAGACCCAGTACTTC

clone size: .
J gene: TRBJ1-1
D gene: .
V gene: TRBV21-1
CDR3 length: 16
CDR3 protein: CASSKLYVAFNTEAFF
CDR3 DNA: TGTGCCAGCAGCAAACTATACGTGGCCTTTAACACTGAAGCTTTCTTT

clone size: .
J gene: TRBJ2-1
D gene: TRBD1
V gene: TRBV29-1
CDR3 length: 14
CDR3 protein: CSVVRDRGYNEQFF
CDR3 DNA: TGCAGCGTAGTCCGGGACAGGGGCTACAATGAGCAGTTCTTC

clone size: .
J gene: TRBJ2-6
D gene: .
V gene: TRBV18
CDR3 length: 16
CDR3 protein: CASSPYQNSGANVLTF
CDR3 DNA: TGTGCCAGCTCACCGTATCAGAACTCTGGGGCCAACGTCCTGACTTTC

clone size: .
J gene: TRBJ1-5
D gene: .
V gene: TRBV6-1
CDR3 length: 15
CDR3 protein: CASRHIQGSAQPQHF
CDR3 DNA: TGTGCCAGCAGGCACATACAGGGTTCGGCTCAGCCCCAGCATTTT

clone size: once
J gene: TRBJ1-3
D gene: .
V gene: TRBV9
CDR3 length: 14
CDR3 protein: CASSVARAGNTIYF
CDR3 DNA: TGTGCCAGCAGCGTAGCCAGGGCTGGAAACACCATATATTTT

clone size: .
J gene: TRBJ2-1
D gene: .
V gene: TRBV11-2
CDR3 length: 15
CDR3 protein: CASSPLRGTFNEQFF
CDR3 DNA: TGTGCCAGCAGCCCCCTCCGGGGGACGTTCAATGAGCAGTTCTTC

clone size: .
J gene: TRBJ1-3
D gene: .
V gene: TRBV29-1
CDR3 length: 16
CDR3 protein: CSVESFTGVSGNTIYF
CDR3 DNA: TGCAGCGTTGAAAGTTTTACGGGGGTCTCTGGAAACACCATATATTTT

clone size: .
J gene: TRBJ2-3
D gene: .
V gene: TRBV19
CDR3 length: 13
CDR3 protein: CASSIGTTDTQYF
CDR3 DNA: TGTGCCAGTAGTATAGGGACCACAGATACGCAGTATTTT

clone size: once
J gene: TRBJ2-7
D gene: .
V gene: TRBV7-2
CDR3 length: 15
CDR3 protein: CASSFGALGPYEQYF
CDR3 DNA: TGTGCCAGCAGCTTCGGGGCTCTGGGACCCTACGAGCAGTACTTC

clone size: .
J gene: TRBJ1-4
D gene: .
V gene: TRBV4-1
CDR3 length: 17
CDR3 protein: CASSPIGSKGSNEKLFF
CDR3 DNA: TGCGCCAGCAGCCCCATCGGGAGTAAGGGTTCTAATGAAAAACTGTTTTTT

clone size: .
J gene: TRBJ1-1
D gene: .
V gene: TRBV19
CDR3 length: 15
CDR3 protein: CASNQLGVMNTEAFF
CDR3 DNA: TGTGCCAGTAATCAATTGGGGGTCATGAACACTGAAGCTTTCTTT

clone size: .
J gene: TRBJ2-3
D gene: .
V gene: TRBV5-4
CDR3 length: 16
CDR3 protein: CASSLARGSGTDTQYF
CDR3 DNA: TGTGCCAGCAGCTTGGCCCGAGGGTCCGGAACAGATACGCAGTATTTT

clone size: .
J gene: TRBJ1-5
D gene: .
V gene: TRBV5-1
CDR3 length: 15
CDR3 protein: CASSLAGQINQPQHF
CDR3 DNA: TGCGCCAGCAGCTTGGCCGGGCAGATCAATCAGCCCCAGCATTTT

clone size: .
J gene: TRBJ2-5
D gene: .
V gene: TRBV5-1
CDR3 length: 14
CDR3 protein: CASSIQRYQETQYF
CDR3 DNA: TGCGCCAGCAGCATACAGCGTTACCAAGAGACCCAGTACTTC

clone size: .
J gene: TRBJ2-7
D gene: .
V gene: TRBV23-1
CDR3 length: 14
CDR3 protein: CACPRLGAAYEQYF
CDR3 DNA: TGCGCCTGCCCGCGACTAGGAGCGGCGTACGAGCAGTACTTC

clone size: .
J gene: TRBJ2-1
D gene: TRBD1
V gene: TRBV18
CDR3 length: 16
CDR3 protein: CASSLPWTGPYNEQFF
CDR3 DNA: TGTGCCAGCTCACTTCCGTGGACAGGGCCCTACAATGAGCAGTTCTTC

clone size: .
J gene: TRBJ2-7
D gene: TRBD2
V gene: TRBV5-8
CDR3 length: 18
CDR3 protein: CASIRLGSGPYSSYEQYF
CDR3 DNA: TGTGCCAGCATCCGATTGGGTAGCGGGCCCTACAGCTCCTACGAGCAGTACTTC

clone size: .
J gene: TRBJ2-1
D gene: TRBD1
V gene: TRBV7-2
CDR3 length: 14
CDR3 protein: CASTRDRGFDEQFF
CDR3 DNA: TGTGCCAGCACCCGGGACAGGGGGTTCGATGAGCAGTTCTTC

clone size: .
J gene: TRBJ1-4
D gene: TRBD1
V gene: TRBV4-1
CDR3 length: 15
CDR3 protein: CASSQEDRGREKLFF
CDR3 DNA: TGCGCCAGCAGCCAAGAGGACAGGGGCCGTGAAAAACTGTTTTTT

clone size: .
J gene: TRBJ1-1
D gene: .
V gene: TRBV7-9
CDR3 length: 15
CDR3 protein: CASSPPGRKNTEAFF
CDR3 DNA: TGTGCCAGCAGCCCCCCGGGACGCAAGAACACTGAAGCTTTCTTT

clone size: .
J gene: TRBJ2-5
D gene: TRBD1
V gene: TRBV28
CDR3 length: 16
CDR3 protein: CASRTGEQGTQETQYF
CDR3 DNA: TGTGCCAGCAGAACAGGGGAACAGGGGACCCAAGAGACCCAGTACTTC

clone size: .
J gene: TRBJ2-2
D gene: .
V gene: TRBV7-9
CDR3 length: 15
CDR3 protein: CASSLEGRATGELFF
CDR3 DNA: TGTGCCAGCAGCTTAGAGGGCAGAGCCACCGGGGAGCTGTTTTTT

clone size: .
J gene: TRBJ1-5
D gene: TRBD1
V gene: TRBV19
CDR3 length: 17
CDR3 protein: CASSIGGTATLNQPQHF
CDR3 DNA: TGTGCCAGTAGTATAGGAGGGACAGCAACTCTCAATCAGCCCCAGCATTTT

clone size: .
J gene: TRBJ2-5
D gene: .
V gene: TRBV5-4
CDR3 length: 13
CDR3 protein: CASSLAVQETQYF
CDR3 DNA: TGTGCCAGCAGCCTGGCCGTCCAAGAGACCCAGTACTTC

clone size: once
J gene: TRBJ2-7
D gene: .
V gene: TRBV28
CDR3 length: 11
CDR3 protein: CASSPFREQYF
CDR3 DNA: TGTGCCAGCAGTCCCTTTCGCGAGCAGTACTTC

clone size: .
J gene: TRBJ1-4
D gene: .
V gene: TRBV5-1
CDR3 length: 15
CDR3 protein: CASSRMDGNNEKLFF
CDR3 DNA: TGCGCCAGCAGCCGGATGGACGGAAATAATGAAAAACTGTTTTTT

clone size: .
J gene: TRBJ1-5
D gene: .
V gene: TRBV19
CDR3 length: 13
CDR3 protein: CASSMLRDQPQHF
CDR3 DNA: TGTGCCAGTAGTATGTTGAGGGATCAGCCCCAGCATTTT

clone size: .
J gene: TRBJ1-5
D gene: TRBD1
V gene: TRBV18
CDR3 length: 16
CDR3 protein: CASSPTSGQESQPQHF
CDR3 DNA: TGTGCCAGCTCTCCCACTTCAGGACAGGAGAGCCAGCCCCAGCATTTT

clone size: .
J gene: TRBJ1-4
D gene: .
V gene: TRBV7-9
CDR3 length: 15
CDR3 protein: CASSFGGRTNEKLFF
CDR3 DNA: TGTGCCAGCAGCTTCGGGGGGAGGACTAATGAAAAACTGTTTTTT

clone size: .
J gene: TRBJ1-3
D gene: .
V gene: TRBV7-8
CDR3 length: 13
CDR3 protein: CASSLARRNTIYF
CDR3 DNA: TGTGCCAGCAGCTTAGCCCGGAGAAACACCATATATTTT

clone size: .
J gene: TRBJ1-5
D gene: .
V gene: TRBV6-5
CDR3 length: 12
CDR3 protein: CASSFSNQPQHF
CDR3 DNA: TGTGCCAGCTCTTTCAGCAATCAGCCCCAGCATTTT

clone size: .
J gene: TRBJ1-1
D gene: .
V gene: TRBV5-5
CDR3 length: 15
CDR3 protein: CASSLVGGAGTEAFF
CDR3 DNA: TGTGCCAGCAGCTTGGTGGGGGGCGCCGGGACTGAAGCTTTCTTT

clone size: .
J gene: TRBJ2-5
D gene: .
V gene: TRBV5-1
CDR3 length: 14
CDR3 protein: CASSSPGHEETQYF
CDR3 DNA: TGCGCCAGCAGCTCCCCGGGACACGAAGAGACCCAGTACTTC

clone size: few
J gene: TRBJ2-5
D gene: .
V gene: TRBV5-1
CDR3 length: 12
CDR3 protein: CASSLNQETQYF
CDR3 DNA: TGCGCCAGCAGCTTGAACCAAGAGACCCAGTACTTC

clone size: .
J gene: TRBJ2-1
D gene: TRBD2
V gene: TRBV19
CDR3 length: 15
CDR3 protein: CASSIPGLSTNEQFF
CDR3 DNA: TGTGCCAGTAGTATACCGGGACTATCCACCAATGAGCAGTTCTTC

clone size: once
J gene: TRBJ2-1
D gene: TRBD1
V gene: TRBV9
CDR3 length: 15
CDR3 protein: CASSVRDRGNNEQFF
CDR3 DNA: TGTGCCAGCAGCGTACGGGACAGGGGGAACAATGAGCAGTTCTTC

clone size: .
J gene: TRBJ2-7
D gene: .
V gene: TRBV6-1
CDR3 length: 14
CDR3 protein: CASIRGHGSYEQYF
CDR3 DNA: TGTGCCAGCATTAGGGGACACGGTTCCTACGAGCAGTACTTC

clone size: .
J gene: TRBJ2-1
D gene: .
V gene: TRBV2
CDR3 length: 14
CDR3 protein: CASRIAELYNEQFF
CDR3 DNA: TGTGCCAGCAGGATAGCGGAGCTCTACAATGAGCAGTTCTTC

clone size: .
J gene: TRBJ2-7
D gene: .
V gene: TRBV6-6
CDR3 length: 13
CDR3 protein: CATVRGGSYEQYF
CDR3 DNA: TGTGCCACCGTACGTGGGGGTTCCTACGAGCAGTACTTC

clone size: .
J gene: TRBJ2-5
D gene: .
V gene: TRBV5-1
CDR3 length: 14
CDR3 protein: CASSRLGARETQYF
CDR3 DNA: TGCGCCAGCAGTAGACTGGGGGCCCGAGAGACCCAGTACTTC

clone size: .
J gene: TRBJ2-1
D gene: TRBD2
V gene: TRBV7-3
CDR3 length: 15
CDR3 protein: CASSPSIAGLQEQFF
CDR3 DNA: TGTGCCAGCAGCCCCTCTATAGCGGGATTACAGGAGCAGTTCTTC

clone size: .
J gene: TRBJ1-3
D gene: .
V gene: TRBV5-4
CDR3 length: 15
CDR3 protein: CASSDRTVGGNTIYF
CDR3 DNA: TGTGCCAGCAGCGATAGGACAGTTGGTGGAAACACCATATATTTT

clone size: .
J gene: TRBJ1-1
D gene: .
V gene: TRBV7-9
CDR3 length: 14
CDR3 protein: CASSLGRGGTEAFF
CDR3 DNA: TGTGCCAGCAGCTTAGGGCGGGGCGGGACTGAAGCTTTCTTT

clone size: .
J gene: TRBJ1-2
D gene: TRBD1
V gene: TRBV6-1
CDR3 length: 13
CDR3 protein: CATGNRGNYGYTF
CDR3 DNA: TGTGCTACGGGGAACAGGGGTAACTATGGCTACACCTTC

clone size: .
J gene: TRBJ1-3
D gene: .
V gene: TRBV7-9
CDR3 length: 18
CDR3 protein: CASSEARPRAASGNTIYF
CDR3 DNA: TGTGCCAGCAGCGAAGCTAGGCCGCGGGCAGCGTCTGGAAACACCATATATTTT

clone size: .
J gene: TRBJ2-1
D gene: .
V gene: TRBV20-1
CDR3 length: 11
CDR3 protein: CSARSYHEQFF
CDR3 DNA: TGCAGTGCTAGAAGTTATCATGAGCAGTTCTTC

clone size: .
J gene: TRBJ2-2
D gene: .
V gene: TRBV10-3
CDR3 length: 14
CDR3 protein: CAIREPKEGKELFF
CDR3 DNA: TGTGCCATCAGAGAGCCTAAAGAAGGAAAGGAGCTGTTTTTT

clone size: .
J gene: TRBJ2-5
D gene: TRBD2
V gene: TRBV7-6
CDR3 length: 16
CDR3 protein: CASSLGASGTQETQYF
CDR3 DNA: TGTGCCAGCAGCTTAGGGGCTAGCGGAACACAAGAGACCCAGTACTTC

clone size: .
J gene: TRBJ1-5
D gene: .
V gene: TRBV15
CDR3 length: 14
CDR3 protein: CATSREEGGQPQHF
CDR3 DNA: TGTGCCACCAGCAGAGAGGAGGGCGGTCAGCCCCAGCATTTT